The T cell receptor beta chain under discussion was sequenced for a study of T-cell reconstitution after alpha-beta-depleted transplantation in children. The TCRbeta library was prepared with unique molecular identifiers. In TCRdb, the PCR reads were re-called with MiXCR into one record per CDR3 protein. The sample has around 530,000 distinct CDR3 sequences, approximately 29% seen once. The input for sequencing was PBMCs from the stem cell graft donor, taken from the stem cell graft. The receptor's source is a human donor who donated a stem cell graft to a child with aplastic anemia.

The CDR3 bases are TGTGCCATCAATGCGGGGACCCGGAACACTGAAGCTTTCTTT. Its translation is CAINAGTRNTEAFF. This sequence joins TRBV10-3 and TRBJ1-1, with TRBD1 as a possible D gene (5 bases). Trimming removed 7 bases from V and 1 base from J, with 13 bases in between. Germline-derived CDR1 and CDR2 are ENHRY and SYGVKD. The CDR3 runs to 14 residues.